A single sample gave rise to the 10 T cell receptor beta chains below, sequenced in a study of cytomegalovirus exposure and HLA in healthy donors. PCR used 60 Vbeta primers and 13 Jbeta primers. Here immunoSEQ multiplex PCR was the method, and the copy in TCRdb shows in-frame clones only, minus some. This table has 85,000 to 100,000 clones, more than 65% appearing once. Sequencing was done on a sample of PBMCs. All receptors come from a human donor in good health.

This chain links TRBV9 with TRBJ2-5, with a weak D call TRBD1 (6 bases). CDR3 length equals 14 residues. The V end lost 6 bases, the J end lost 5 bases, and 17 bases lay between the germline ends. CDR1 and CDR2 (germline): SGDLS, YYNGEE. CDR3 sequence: CASTTGWGHETQYF. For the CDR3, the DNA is TGTGCCAGCACTACTGGGTGGGGGCATGAGACCCAGTACTTC.

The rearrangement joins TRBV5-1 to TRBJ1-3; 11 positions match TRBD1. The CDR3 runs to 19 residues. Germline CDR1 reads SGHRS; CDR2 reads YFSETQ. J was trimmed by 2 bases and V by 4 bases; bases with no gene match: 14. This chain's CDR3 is CASSPGAGQGASTGNTIYF. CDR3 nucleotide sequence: TGCGCCAGCAGCCCAGGGGCCGGACAGGGGGCTTCTACTGGAAACACCATATATTTT.

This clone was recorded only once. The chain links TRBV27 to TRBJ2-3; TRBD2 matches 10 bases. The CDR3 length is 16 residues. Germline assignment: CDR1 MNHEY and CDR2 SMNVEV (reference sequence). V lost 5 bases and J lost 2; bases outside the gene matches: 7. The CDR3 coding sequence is TGTGCCAGCAGTCCCGGACTAGCGGATAACACAGATACGCAGTATTTT. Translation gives CASSPGLADNTDTQYF.

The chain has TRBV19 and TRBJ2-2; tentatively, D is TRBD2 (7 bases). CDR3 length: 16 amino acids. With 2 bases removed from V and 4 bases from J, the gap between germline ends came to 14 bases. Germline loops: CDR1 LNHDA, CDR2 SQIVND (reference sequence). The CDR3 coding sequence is TGTGCCAGTAGTATAACCGCGGGGGCGCTCACCGGGGAGCTGTTTTTT. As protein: CASSITAGALTGELFF.

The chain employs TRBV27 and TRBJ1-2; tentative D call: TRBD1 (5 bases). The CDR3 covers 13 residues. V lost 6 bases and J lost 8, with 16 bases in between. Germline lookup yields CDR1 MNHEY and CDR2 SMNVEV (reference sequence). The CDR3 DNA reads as TGTGCCAGCAGCCTAGGGGTCGACGTGGGCTACACCTTC. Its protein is CASSLGVDVGYTF.

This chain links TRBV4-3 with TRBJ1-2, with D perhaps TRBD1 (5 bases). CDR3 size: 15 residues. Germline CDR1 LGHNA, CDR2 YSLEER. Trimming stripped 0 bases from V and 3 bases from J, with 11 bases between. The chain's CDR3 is CASSQDFGRDYGYTF. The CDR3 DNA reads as TGCGCCAGCAGCCAAGATTTTGGCAGGGACTATGGCTACACCTTC.

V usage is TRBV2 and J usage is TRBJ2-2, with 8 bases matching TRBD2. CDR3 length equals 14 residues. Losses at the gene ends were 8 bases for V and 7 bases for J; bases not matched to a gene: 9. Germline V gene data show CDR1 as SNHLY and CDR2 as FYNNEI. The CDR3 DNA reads TGTGCCAGCCAAACCGGGGGGGCTGGCGGGGAGCTGTTTTTT. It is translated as CASQTGGAGGELFF.

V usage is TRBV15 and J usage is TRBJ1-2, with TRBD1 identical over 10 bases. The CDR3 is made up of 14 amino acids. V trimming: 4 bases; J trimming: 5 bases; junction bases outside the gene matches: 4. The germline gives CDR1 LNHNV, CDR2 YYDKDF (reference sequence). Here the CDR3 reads CATSTGTGVYGYTF. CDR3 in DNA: TGTGCCACCAGCACCGGGACAGGGGTTTATGGCTACACCTTC. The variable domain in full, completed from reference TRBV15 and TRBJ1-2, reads DAMVIQNPRYQVTQFGKPVTLSCSQTLNHNVMYWYQQKSSQAPKLLFHYYDKDFNNEADTPDNFQSRRPNTSFCFLDIRSPGLGDTAMYLCATSTGTGVYGYTFGSGTRLTVV.

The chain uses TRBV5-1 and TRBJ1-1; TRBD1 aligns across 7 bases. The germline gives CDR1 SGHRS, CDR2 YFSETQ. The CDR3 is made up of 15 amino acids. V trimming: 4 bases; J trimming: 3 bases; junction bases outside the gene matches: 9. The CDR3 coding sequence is TGCGCCAGCAGCGACAAGACAGGGCGGGACACTGAAGCTTTCTTT. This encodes CASSDKTGRDTEAFF. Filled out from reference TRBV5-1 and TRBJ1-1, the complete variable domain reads KAGVTQTPRYLIKTRGQQVTLSCSPISGHRSVSWYQQTPGQGLQFLFEYFSETQRNKGNFPGRFSGRQFSNSRSEMNVSTLELGDSALYLCASSDKTGRDTEAFFGQGTRLTVV.

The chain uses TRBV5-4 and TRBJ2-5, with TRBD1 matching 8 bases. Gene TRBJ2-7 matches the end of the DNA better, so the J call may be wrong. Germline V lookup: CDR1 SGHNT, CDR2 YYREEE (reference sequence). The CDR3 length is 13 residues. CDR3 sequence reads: CAIKGQGLYEQYF. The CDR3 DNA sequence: TGTGCCATCAAAGGACAGGGCCTCTACGAGCAGTACTTC.